The clone carrying this TCR beta chain was seen only a few times. Trimming stripped 7 bases from V and 1 base from J, with 13 bases between. This CDR3 has 14 amino acids. Per germline, CDR1 MDHEN and CDR2 SYDVKM. The data are from a study of blood T cells in healthy people across ages. At the level of the study: Template-switching capture recovered about one barcoded beta molecule per two T cells.

The second PCR ran about 6 to 11 cycles with a sample-barcoded 5' primer and J-beta primers. Tags on each cDNA molecule came from a template-switch adaptor with 12 random nucleotides. TCRdb re-analysed the 5' RACE reads in MiXCR, keeping a single row per CDR3 protein. The table has approximately 780,000 distinct CDR3 sequences, 20% to 30% seen once; the top ten hold 3%. These data were also reused for a study on T cells of mothers and their children.

V gene TRBV28 combines with J gene TRBJ1-1; D call uncertain. This receptor was identified in a boy aged 5-17 years in good health. The sample was blood. DNA for the CDR3: TGTGCCAGCACCTCGTCACAAGGGAACACTGAAGCTTTCTTT. It yields the protein CASTSSQGNTEAFF.